The T cell receptor (beta chain) described here comes from a study of blood T cells in healthy people across ages. J gave up 1 base and V 3 bases, and 19 bases lay outside the gene matches. The CDR3 length is 19 residues. Germline values: CDR1 SGHDT, CDR2 YYEEEE. A J-beta primer mix and a sample-barcoded 5' primer were used in a second PCR of roughly 6 to 11 cycles. TCRdb fed the 5' RACE reads into MiXCR, producing one record per CDR3 protein. The data hold roughly 1,700,000 distinct CDR3 sequences, with 28% observed a single time. This clonotype turned up a few times. The genes are TRBV5-6 and TRBJ2-7, with TRBD2 matching 7 bases. This TCR derives from a woman between 25 and 40 years old in good health. Input material: blood. The CDR3 sequence: CASSSLPGTIGLDSYEQYF. The CDR3 coding sequence is TGTGCCAGCAGCTCCCTGCCGGGGACTATCGGGCTGGATTCCTACGAGCAGTACTTC.